The rows below give T cell receptor beta chains drawn from one sample of a study of control samples from healthy donors and cancer patients. The method was immunoSEQ multiplex PCR; TCRdb's version includes in-frame clones alone and lacks a portion of them. The sample holds over 100,000 clones, around 90% seen once. Material for sequencing was blood. These receptors all stem from a man younger than 35 in good health. CDR3s include the opening cysteine and the closing phenylalanine or tryptophan. Each record gives: J gene, D gene, V gene, clone size, CDR3 protein, CDR3 DNA. The D gene is left open where the match is weak. Clone size is stated in some rows and not others, as once, few, many or a class when expanded.

>TRBJ1-2|NA|TRBV5-5|NA
CASSLAGTTLSNYGYTF
TGTGCCAGCAGCTTGGCCGGCACTACCCTTTCTAACTATGGCTACACCTTC
>TRBJ2-2|TRBD2|TRBV5-6|NA
CASSHSGGALTGELFF
TGTGCCAGCAGCCATAGCGGGGGGGCCCTCACCGGGGAGCTGTTTTTT
>TRBJ1-4|NA|TRBV5-1|once
CASSLLGADEKLFF
TGCGCCAGCAGCTTGCTCGGGGCGGATGAAAAACTGTTTTTT
>TRBJ2-3|TRBD2|TRBV7-9|NA
CASSFFGTSLDTQYF
TGTGCCAGCAGCTTCTTTGGGACTAGCTTAGATACGCAGTATTTT
>TRBJ2-5|NA|TRBV3-1/TRBV3-2|NA
CASSALRETQYF
TGTGCCAGCAGCGCACTCCGGGAGACCCAGTACTTC
>TRBJ2-2|NA|TRBV3-1/TRBV3-2|NA
CASSQALTGELFF
TGTGCCAGCAGCCAAGCGCTTACCGGGGAGCTGTTTTTT
>TRBJ2-1|TRBD1|TRBV30|NA
CACRGSSYNEQFF
TGTGCCTGCAGGGGGAGCTCCTACAATGAGCAGTTCTTC
>TRBJ1-2|TRBD1|TRBV30|NA
CAWSPQGAHNYGYTF
TGTGCCTGGAGTCCCCAGGGGGCGCATAACTATGGCTACACCTTC
>TRBJ1-2|NA|TRBV14|NA
CASSQGANYGYTF
TGTGCCAGCAGCCAAGGAGCTAACTATGGCTACACCTTC
>TRBJ2-3|NA|TRBV9|NA
CASSARTGTDTQYF
TGTGCCAGCAGCGCCCGGACTGGCACAGATACGCAGTATTTT
>TRBJ2-4|NA|TRBV19|NA
CASGAASGKNIQYF
TGTGCCAGTGGAGCGGCCTCTGGGAAAAACATTCAGTACTTC
>TRBJ1-5|NA|TRBV21-1|NA
CASSTWGQPQHF
TGTGCCAGCAGCACCTGGGGTCAGCCCCAGCATTTT
>TRBJ1-3|NA|TRBV5-6|NA
CASSLASVEGPGNTIYF
TGTGCCAGCAGCTTGGCCTCGGTCGAAGGCCCCGGAAACACCATATATTTT
>TRBJ2-2|NA|TRBV3-1/TRBV3-2|NA
CASSQEGSNSFTGELFF
TGTGCCAGCAGCCAAGAAGGGTCCAATTCCTTCACCGGGGAGCTGTTTTTT
>TRBJ1-1|NA|TRBV7-9|NA
CASSPKLRVGTEAFF
TGTGCCAGCAGCCCAAAGTTGAGGGTGGGCACTGAAGCTTTCTTT
>TRBJ1-1|NA|TRBV7-9|NA
CASSQGGLNTEAFF
TGTGCCAGCAGCCAGGGAGGGCTGAACACTGAAGCTTTCTTT
>TRBJ2-3|TRBD2|TRBV3-1/TRBV3-2|once
CASSPQGSGGSTDTQYF
TGTGCCAGCAGCCCCCAGGGTAGCGGGGGTAGCACAGATACGCAGTATTTT
>TRBJ2-5|NA|TRBV15|NA
CATSSLRQVQETQYF
TGTGCCACCAGCAGTCTGCGGCAGGTCCAAGAGACCCAGTACTTC
>TRBJ1-2|NA|TRBV12-5|NA
CASGLVLGAGLPYGYTF
TGTGCTAGTGGTTTGGTACTAGGTGCTGGACTGCCGTATGGCTACACCTTC
>TRBJ1-1|NA|TRBV19|NA
CASSIEQHTEAFF
TGTGCCAGTAGTATAGAGCAACACACTGAAGCTTTCTTT
>TRBJ1-2|NA|TRBV29-1|NA
CSVDLGDIPTYGYTF
TGCAGCGTTGATCTAGGAGATATCCCGACCTATGGCTACACCTTC
>TRBJ2-5|NA|TRBV9|NA
CASSAGHSGETQYF
TGTGCCAGCAGCGCGGGGCATTCGGGGGAGACCCAGTACTTC
>TRBJ2-5|NA|TRBV6-6|NA
CASRGYFRGQETQYF
TGTGCCAGCAGAGGATATTTTAGAGGCCAAGAGACCCAGTACTTC
>TRBJ2-3|NA|TRBV9|NA
CASSAYRDTQYF
TGTGCCAGCAGCGCATATCGCGATACGCAGTATTTT
>TRBJ2-7|NA|TRBV5-1|NA
CASSLVIRQGERSEQYF
TGCGCCAGCAGCTTGGTGATTAGGCAGGGTGAACGGTCCGAGCAGTACTTC
>TRBJ2-4|NA|TRBV19|NA
CASSMELAKNIQYF
TGTGCCAGTAGTATGGAGCTAGCCAAAAACATTCAGTACTTC
>TRBJ2-2|NA|TRBV6-6|NA
CASSYSSGTGELFF
TGTGCCAGCAGTTACTCCAGCGGCACCGGGGAGCTGTTTTTT
>TRBJ1-1|TRBD1|TRBV10-3|NA
CAITIEGTGGTEAFF
TGTGCCATCACCATTGAGGGGACAGGGGGCACTGAAGCTTTCTTT
>TRBJ1-4|NA|TRBV9|NA
CASSGNRQELFF
TGTGCCAGCAGTGGGAACCGACAGGAACTGTTTTTT
>TRBJ2-5|NA|TRBV7-3|NA
CASSPSYQETQYF
TGTGCCAGCAGCCCTTCGTACCAAGAGACCCAGTACTTC
>TRBJ2-2|NA|TRBV6-5|NA
CASREVYTGELFF
TGTGCCAGCAGGGAGGTTTACACCGGGGAGCTGTTTTTT
>TRBJ2-2|TRBD1|TRBV6-1|NA
CASSATSGTGPTGELFF
TGTGCCAGCAGTGCGACCTCCGGGACAGGGCCCACCGGGGAGCTGTTTTTT
>TRBJ2-3|NA|TRBV11-1|NA
CASSLVGGASTDTQYF
TGTGCCAGCAGCTTAGTTGGGGGGGCGAGCACAGATACGCAGTATTTT
>TRBJ2-7|NA|TRBV7-9|NA
CASSSRYSYEQYF
TGTGCCAGCAGCTCCCGATACTCCTACGAGCAGTACTTC
>TRBJ2-3|TRBD2|TRBV27|NA
CASSLSRASGETDTQYF
TGTGCCAGCAGTTTATCCCGTGCTAGCGGGGAAACAGATACGCAGTATTTT
>TRBJ1-2|TRBD1|TRBV4-1|few
CASSPSQGPRGGYTF
TGCGCCAGCAGTCCATCACAGGGGCCGAGGGGAGGCTACACCTTC